This passage covers 17 T cell receptor beta chains from one sample sequenced in a study of blood T cell repertoires in COVID-19. Only in-frame clones appear in the TCRdb table, and some are missing; sequencing was by immunoSEQ multiplex PCR. The sample lists 150,000 to 250,000 clones; roughly 82% were seen once. Sequenced sample: PBMCs or T cells enriched from blood (not recorded which). The receptors were gathered from a man aged 40-49 years who had recovered from COVID-19.

This clone appeared a few times. V is TRBV7-3 and J is TRBJ2-7, with 9 bases lining up with TRBD2. V lost 2 bases and J lost 2; bases outside the gene matches: 4. Germline CDR1 SGHTA, CDR2 FQGTGA. This CDR3 contains 15 residues. Written as DNA, the CDR3 is TGTGCCAGCAGCTTATCGTCTAGCGGGACCTACGAGCAGTACTTC. This encodes CASSLSSSGTYEQYF.

This rearrangement joins TRBV6-2 or TRBV6-3 to TRBJ2-1; D unresolved. This CDR3 has 12 amino acids. Per germline, CDR1 MNHEY and CDR2 SVGEGT. V was shortened by 6 bases and J by 6 bases, with 9 bases between the two germline ends. The CDR3 region is CASSGPRNEQFF. In nucleotides, the CDR3 is TGTGCCAGCAGCGGCCCTCGCAATGAGCAGTTCTTC.

A remark on this clone: Additional DNA sequences in this sample encode the identical CDR3. V is TRBV18 and J is TRBJ2-1, with TRBD2 matching 11 bases. The germline CDR1 and CDR2 sequences are KGHSH and LQKENI. V shed 0 bases, J shed 3 bases, and the junction held 1 base outside the gene matches. This CDR3 is 16 amino acids long. The DNA of the CDR3 is TGTGCCAGCTCACCACCCGGGACTAGCGGCTACAATGAGCAGTTCTTC. It encodes CASSPPGTSGYNEQFF.

The gene calls are TRBV5-4 and TRBJ2-7, with TRBD2 matching 11 bases. V gave up 5 bases and J gave up 2 bases; unmatched junction bases: 9. CDR1 SGHNT and CDR2 YYREEE come from the germline V gene (reference sequence). The CDR3 spans 16 residues. The CDR3 sequence is CASSPGGTSGTYEQYV. CDR3 bases: TGTGCCAGCAGTCCTGGGGGGACTAGCGGCACCTACGAGCAGTACGTC.

V usage is TRBV2 and J usage is TRBJ2-2, with TRBD2 matching over 10 bases. The CDR3 is 15 residues long. With 7 bases clipped from V and 6 bases from J, the junction kept 8 bases outside the gene matches. Germline lookup yields CDR1 SNHLY and CDR2 FYNNEI. The CDR3 DNA reads as TGTGCCAGCAAAGTGGCTAGCGGGAGCCCCGGGGAGCTGTTTTTT. It is translated as CASKVASGSPGELFF.

This clone was observed once. The chain combines TRBV3-1 (or the pseudogene TRBV3-2) with TRBJ2-4, with 9 nucleotides matching TRBD2. The germline gives CDR1 LGHDT, CDR2 YNNKEL (reference sequence). Trimming at V came to 6 bases and at J to 8 bases, leaving 17 bases not matched to a gene. The CDR3 runs to 17 residues. The CDR3 region is CASRAGASGAHGDIQYF. The CDR3 DNA reads TGTGCCAGCAGGGCAGGTGCTAGCGGGGCACACGGGGACATTCAGTACTTC.

The V call is TRBV3-1 (or the pseudogene TRBV3-2), the J call TRBJ2-3; no clear D gene. This CDR3 has 13 residues. The V end was cut by 3 bases, the J end by 5 bases, with 9 bases between. Per germline, CDR1 LGHDT and CDR2 YNNKEL (reference sequence). For the CDR3, the DNA is TGTGCCAGCAGCCACGAACGGGTAGATACGCAGTATTTT. Its translation is CASSHERVDTQYF.

The chain has TRBV19 and TRBJ2-5; 15 bases are a match to TRBD2. V gave up 3 bases and J gave up 5 bases; unmatched junction bases: 4. This CDR3 spans 16 amino acids. Per germline, CDR1 LNHDA and CDR2 SQIVND (reference sequence). CDR3 coding DNA: TGTGCCAGTAGTATGGGACTAGCGGGAGGATTGGAGACCCAGTACTTC. This codes for CASSMGLAGGLETQYF.

The chain couples TRBV28 to TRBJ1-1; D gene uncertain. Trimming pared 2 bases from V and 0 bases from J, leaving 10 bases between. The CDR3 spans 15 residues. Germline CDR1 reads MDHEN; CDR2 reads SYDVKM. CDR3 amino acids: CASSLGPQMNTEAFF. In DNA, the CDR3 is TGTGCCAGCAGTTTAGGGCCGCAGATGAACACTGAAGCTTTCTTT.

This chain links TRBV5-8 with TRBJ2-2; 8 bases are shared with TRBD1. The V gene's germline CDR1 is SGHTS and CDR2 YDEGEE. The CDR3 runs to 18 residues. The J segment lost 4 bases and the V segment lost 2 bases, leaving 13 bases of the junction unmatched. CDR3: CASSFHETGAAATGELFF. In nucleotides, the CDR3 is TGTGCCAGCAGCTTCCATGAGACAGGGGCCGCCGCCACCGGGGAGCTGTTTTTT.

This clone was seen ten or more times. The rearrangement links TRBV11-2 to TRBJ2-3; 7 nucleotides match TRBD1. CDR1 SGHAT and CDR2 FQNNGV come from the germline V gene. The length of the CDR3 is 20 residues. V shed 0 bases and J 4 bases; nucleotides not matched to a gene: 19. The CDR3 region has the DNA TGTGCCAGCAGCTTAGATATTGCCAGGACAGGATCGTTTGGACCAGATACGCAGTATTTT. Translation: CASSLDIARTGSFGPDTQYF.

In this sample, this clone turned up many times. DNA for the CDR3: TGTGCCAGCAGCGTAGAAAGGGGGCCCGGGGAGCTGTTTTTT. Residues: CASSVERGPGELFF. V is TRBV9 and J is TRBJ2-2; 7 nucleotides agree with TRBD1. The CDR3 totals 14 residues. Germline V CDR1 and CDR2: SGDLS, YYNGEE. V gave up 0 bases and J gave up 6 bases; unmatched junction bases: 2.

V usage is TRBV9 and J usage is TRBJ2-3, with D possibly matching TRBD2 (5 bases). With 2 bases removed from V and 0 bases from J, the gap between germline ends came to 10 bases. The germline CDR1 and CDR2 sequences are SGDLS and YYNGEE. The CDR3 is 15 residues long. CDR3 sequence: CASSVETGSTDTQYF. The CDR3 coding sequence is TGTGCCAGCAGCGTCGAGACGGGGAGCACAGATACGCAGTATTTT.

The V gene is TRBV30, the J gene TRBJ2-7; the D gene is possibly TRBD1 (6 bases). V lost 0 bases and J 6 bases, leaving 18 bases between the germline ends. The CDR3 extends over 15 amino acids. Germline V gives CDR1 GTSNPN, CDR2 SVGIG (reference sequence). DNA for the CDR3: TGTGCCTGGAGTGTACAGGGACATGTTGGGTCCGAGCAGTACTTC. Amino acids: CAWSVQGHVGSEQYF.

This clone was counted once. This rearrangement joins TRBV18 to TRBJ2-1, with 7 bases identical to TRBD2. CDR1 is KGHSH, CDR2 LQKENI, per germline. The CDR3 totals 15 residues. V lost 6 bases and J lost 4; bases outside the gene matches: 9. CDR3 nucleotides: TGTGCCAGCTCTGCTGTGGCTAGCGGATACAATGAGCAGTTCTTC. Its translation is CASSAVASGYNEQFF.

The V gene is TRBV28, the J gene TRBJ1-5; 8 bases map to TRBD1. The CDR3 length is 14 residues. Germline trimming cut 3 bases from V and 6 bases from J; bases unmatched to any gene: 4. Looked up from germline, CDR1 is MDHEN and CDR2 is SYDVKM. The DNA for the CDR3 is TGTGCCAGCAGTTTCAGGGGGCCGGGTCAGCCCCAGCATTTT. As protein: CASSFRGPGQPQHF.

The rearrangement joins TRBV30 to TRBJ2-1; the D is unclear. V lost 2 bases to trimming and J lost 3 bases, with 8 bases between them. This CDR3 has 13 amino acids. CDR1 is GTSNPN and CDR2 is SVGIG in the germline V gene (reference sequence). CDR3: CAWSFNYYNEQFF. The CDR3 DNA is TGTGCCTGGAGTTTTAACTACTACAATGAGCAGTTCTTC.